The subject of this entry is one TCR beta chain. Sequenced by immunoSEQ multiplex PCR; TCRdb stores in-frame clones only, minus some. The sample shows around 69,000 clones, less than 95% of them seen only once. Unmatched junction bases numbered 8, after V lost 8 bases and J lost 0 bases. Germline-derived CDR1 and CDR2 are MDHEN and SYDVKM. The CDR3 spans 15 residues. These data originate in a study of T cell changes during pregnancy in multiple sclerosis. The V gene is TRBV28, the J gene TRBJ2-7, with 9 nucleotides matching TRBD1. This TCR derives from a female donor in good health, enrolled as a control in a pregnancy study. The material sequenced was peripheral blood, taken in the second trimester of pregnancy. CDR3 loop: CASLTGTGISYEQYF. The CDR3 coding sequence is TGTGCCAGCCTCACCGGGACAGGGATCTCCTACGAGCAGTACTTC.